Each of the 28 T cell receptor beta chains below was sequenced from the same sample in a study of shared clonotypes between healthy human individuals. Libraries were prepared by immunoSEQ multiplex PCR; TCRdb keeps only in-frame clonotypes and omits some of them. The sample contains some 1,100,000 clones, 75% to 85% of which appear only once. The sequencing input was memory CD4+ T cells from PBMCs. Specified subset: CD45RA-negative fraction. These receptors all come from a young man in good health. Some clones in this sample may be carry-over from other donors' samples.

This clone was counted only a few times. This CDR3 is also generated by other DNA sequences in the sample. The gene calls are TRBV6-5 and TRBJ1-3; D is undetermined. V lost 2 bases and J 0 bases, leaving 2 bases between the germline ends. CDR1 and CDR2 from the germline V gene are MNHEY and SVGAGI. CDR3 length: 13 residues. CDR3 bases: TGTGCCAGCAGTTACCGCTCTGGAAACACCATATATTTT. It specifies CASSYRSGNTIYF.

This clone was counted ten times or more. The chain links TRBV25-1 to TRBJ1-1; 8 nucleotides match TRBD1. Germline CDR1 reads MGHDK; CDR2 reads SYGVNS. J was trimmed by 4 bases and V by 5 bases; bases with no gene match: 6. This CDR3 region has 14 residues. The CDR3 DNA sequence: TGTGCCAGCAGTAGGGACAGGTGGGCCACTGAAGCTTTCTTT. Translating gives CASSRDRWATEAFF.

The CDR3 spells CASRQRNRGNYGYTF. DNA for the CDR3: TGTGCCAGCAGGCAACGAAACAGGGGGAACTATGGCTACACCTTC. The chain is built from TRBV5-6 and TRBJ1-2; 8 bases map to TRBD1. V dropped 5 bases and J dropped 2; count of bases not matched to a gene: 8. CDR3 length: 15 residues. The germline V gene has CDR1 SGHDT and CDR2 YYEEEE.

The rearrangement uses TRBV6-1 and TRBJ2-2, with 8 bases aligning to TRBD1. V shed 4 bases, J shed 10 bases, and the junction held 11 bases outside the gene matches. CDR1 MNHNS and CDR2 SASEGT come from the germline V gene. The CDR3 totals 15 residues. The CDR3 nucleotides are TGTGCCAGCAGTGCCCAGGGGGCGCATTTTTCGGAGCTGTTTTTT. Amino acid sequence: CASSAQGAHFSELFF.

The chain carries TRBV19 and TRBJ2-4, with TRBD1 matching over 7 bases. Germline trimming cut 7 bases from V and 3 bases from J; bases unmatched to any gene: 12. Germline V gene sequence: CDR1 LNHDA, CDR2 SQIVND (reference sequence). The CDR3 contains 16 residues. CDR3 coding DNA: TGTGCCAGTACCCGGGAAACAGGGGTCGGCAAAAACATTCAGTACTTC. It codes for CASTRETGVGKNIQYF.

V gene TRBV5-4 combines with J gene TRBJ2-7, with D perhaps matching TRBD2 (6 bases). Germline values: CDR1 SGHNT, CDR2 YYREEE (reference sequence). This CDR3 region has 15 residues. Trimming pared 1 base from V and 5 bases from J, leaving 16 bases between. CDR3: CASSLLEGRYNEQYF. CDR3 nucleotide sequence: TGTGCCAGCAGCTTGTTGGAGGGCCGCTACAACGAGCAGTACTTC.

Notes on this clone: A far larger clone is one base from this, pointing to a likely read error. This sequence joins TRBV7-9 and TRBJ2-7; possibly TRBD1 or TRBD2 for D (6 bases each). The V gene's germline CDR1 is SEHNR and CDR2 FQNEAQ (reference sequence). V was shortened by 4 bases and J by 6 bases, with 16 bases between the two germline ends. The CDR3 sequence is 14 residues long. DNA for the CDR3: TGTGCCAGCAGCTCCGAAAGGGGGGCCTCCGAGCAGTACTTC. Its protein is CASSSERGASEQYF.

The V call is TRBV4-1, the J call TRBJ2-1; no reliable D call. Germline V gene sequence: CDR1 MGHRA, CDR2 YSYEKL. The CDR3 is made up of 15 amino acids. The V end lost 1 base, the J end lost 2 bases, and 9 bases lay between the germline ends. The CDR3 reads CASSQGDFAYNEQFF. The CDR3 nucleotides are TGCGCCAGCAGCCAAGGGGATTTTGCCTACAATGAGCAGTTCTTC.

The gene calls are TRBV4-3 and TRBJ2-3; 7 positions match TRBD2. V shed 5 bases and J 9 bases; nucleotides not matched to a gene: 5. Germline V CDR1 and CDR2: LGHNA, YSLEER. The CDR3 spans 12 residues. The CDR3 loop is CASSFRSGTQYF. In nucleotides, the CDR3 is TGCGCCAGCAGCTTCCGTAGCGGGACGCAGTATTTT.

The chain is built from TRBV19 and TRBJ2-6; TRBD2 is a possible D gene (6 bases). CDR1 and CDR2 (germline): LNHDA, SQIVND (reference sequence). V gave up 7 bases and J gave up 4 bases, with 20 bases separating them. The CDR3 is 17 amino acids. CDR3 sequence reads: CASNDVGHAGGANVLTF. The CDR3, as DNA: TGTGCCAGTAATGACGTTGGGCACGCGGGAGGGGCCAACGTCCTGACTTTC.

The chain carries TRBV29-1 and TRBJ1-3; TRBD1 might be the D (5 bases). The germline V and J ends were trimmed by 4 bases and 0 bases, with 16 bases remaining between them. The CDR3 has 16 amino acids. Germline CDR1 SQVTM, CDR2 ANQGSEA. The CDR3 sequence: CSVGGGSLPSGNTIYF. The CDR3 DNA sequence: TGCAGCGTTGGGGGGGGAAGCCTACCCTCTGGAAACACCATATATTTT. Filled out from reference TRBV29-1 and TRBJ1-3, the complete variable domain reads SAVISQKPSRDICQRGTSLTIQCQVDSQVTMMFWYRQQPGQSLTLIATANQGSEATYESGFVIDKFPISRPNLTFSTLTVSNMSPEDSSIYLCSVGGGSLPSGNTIYFGEGSWLTVV.

In regard to this clone: Distinct nucleotide sequences in the sample also encode this CDR3. The rearrangement uses TRBV6-6 and TRBJ1-6, with D unclear. CDR1 MNHNY and CDR2 SVGAGI come from the germline V gene (reference sequence). Trimming cost V 2 bases and J 9 bases, with 11 bases left between them. This CDR3 comprises 14 residues. The DNA for the CDR3 is TGTGCCAGCAGTTACGAGGCAGGCGGTTCACCCCTCCACTTT. Translating it yields CASSYEAGGSPLHF.

There are a few counts of this clone. This chain links TRBV18 with TRBJ2-5; the match to TRBD2 covers 9 bases. Unmatched junction bases numbered 6, after V lost 5 bases and J lost 5 bases. The CDR3 is made up of 14 amino acids. Germline loops: CDR1 KGHSH, CDR2 LQKENI. CDR3 loop: CASSTGTSRETQYF. The CDR3 coding sequence is TGTGCCAGCTCAACCGGGACTAGCAGGGAGACCCAGTACTTC.

The chain employs TRBV27 and TRBJ2-7; TRBD1 matches at 7 bases. This CDR3 has 15 amino acids. The junction had 14 bases not matched to a gene; V was cut back by 5 bases and J by 7 bases. CDR1 and CDR2 (germline): MNHEY, SMNVEV (reference sequence). CDR3 amino acids: CASSPLGEGAREQYF. The CDR3 DNA sequence: TGTGCCAGCAGTCCCTTAGGCGAGGGGGCAAGAGAGCAGTACTTC.

V usage is TRBV29-1 and J usage is TRBJ2-3; a weak D match, TRBD2 (7 bases). The CDR3 consists of 11 residues. V lost 8 bases and J 11 bases, leaving 17 bases between the germline ends. Germline CDR1 reads SQVTM; CDR2 reads ANQGSEA. The CDR3 DNA reads as TGCAGCTCAGCCATGGGAGGGGGGCAGTATTTT. Translation: CSSAMGGGQYF.

J is TRBJ2-2 and V is TRBV7-2; 8 positions match TRBD2. CDR1 and CDR2 from the germline V gene are SGHTA and FQGNSA. V shed 0 bases and J 1 base; nucleotides not matched to a gene: 1. The CDR3 consists of 16 residues. The CDR3 here is CASSLAGTRNTGELFF. The CDR3 DNA is TGTGCCAGCAGCTTAGCGGGGACTAGGAACACCGGGGAGCTGTTTTTT.

This clone was detected ten times or more. V is TRBV2 and J is TRBJ1-2; weak D call: TRBD1 (5 bases). The V gene's germline CDR1 is SNHLY and CDR2 FYNNEI. There are 13 residues in the CDR3. The V gene lost 8 bases and the J gene lost 4 bases, with 14 bases spanning the gap. CDR3 sequence: CASQTDKAYGYTF. The CDR3 DNA follows: TGTGCCAGCCAAACGGACAAGGCCTATGGCTACACCTTC.

The chain uses TRBV27 and TRBJ2-4; TRBD1 might be the D (6 bases). CDR1 and CDR2 from the germline V gene are MNHEY and SMNVEV (reference sequence). V lost 5 bases, J lost 3 bases, and 17 bases lay in between. The CDR3 is 16 amino acids. CDR3 residues: CASSVQGVNFKNIQYF. Written as DNA, the CDR3 is TGTGCCAGCAGTGTACAGGGCGTAAATTTCAAAAACATTCAGTACTTC.

The sample holds one count of this clone. This chain uses TRBV29-1 with TRBJ2-7; TRBD2 matches 8 bases. Germline assignment: CDR1 SQVTM and CDR2 ANQGSEA. The CDR3 length is 12 residues. V was clipped by 7 bases and J by 6 bases; unmatched bases: 8. The CDR3, as DNA: TGCAGCGGATCAACGGGGGGGGTCGAGCAGTACTTC. It is translated as CSGSTGGVEQYF.

The chain uses TRBV5-1 and TRBJ2-1; D is possibly TRBD1 (5 bases). The V gene lost 1 base and the J gene lost 1 base, with 9 bases spanning the gap. The CDR3 is 15 residues long. Germline lookup yields CDR1 SGHRS and CDR2 YFSETQ. CDR3 DNA: TGCGCCAGCAGCTTGCTGCCAGGGTCCTACAATGAGCAGTTCTTC. Protein product: CASSLLPGSYNEQFF.

The rearrangement uses TRBV2 and TRBJ2-5, with 8 bases matching TRBD2. The CDR3 is 13 amino acids. The V gene's germline CDR1 is SNHLY and CDR2 FYNNEI. Trimming took 4 bases from V and 3 from J; bases not matched to a gene: 1. CDR3 residues: CASSGGLEETQYF. CDR3 bases: TGTGCCAGCAGTGGGGGACTAGAAGAGACCCAGTACTTC.

This rearrangement joins TRBV5-4 to TRBJ1-6; 7 positions agree with TRBD1. Per germline, CDR1 SGHNT and CDR2 YYREEE (reference sequence). This CDR3 contains 14 residues. V lost 0 bases and J lost 9; bases outside the gene matches: 3. In nucleotides, the CDR3 is TGTGCCAGCAGCTTGGAACAGGGGTCTTCACCCCTCCACTTT. It encodes CASSLEQGSSPLHF.

This clone showed up just once. J is TRBJ2-1 and V is TRBV25-1; D unclear. The CDR3 contains 11 residues. The V end lost 4 bases, the J end lost 8 bases, and 6 bases lay between the germline ends. CDR1 is MGHDK and CDR2 is SYGVNS in the germline V gene. This CDR3 reads CASSGFYEQFF. The CDR3 bases are TGTGCCAGCAGTGGCTTCTATGAGCAGTTCTTC.

CDR3 nucleotides: TGCGCCAGCAGCCCTAGCGGGCCCTACGGTGAGCAGTTCTTC. It codes for CASSPSGPYGEQFF. The chain is built from TRBV5-1 and TRBJ2-1, with TRBD2 matching over 8 bases. The CDR3 sequence is 14 residues long. CDR1 and CDR2 from the germline V gene are SGHRS and YFSETQ. V trimming: 4 bases; J trimming: 9 bases; junction bases outside the gene matches: 9. The variable domain in full, completed from reference TRBV5-1 and TRBJ2-1, reads KAGVTQTPRYLIKTRGQQVTLSCSPISGHRSVSWYQQTPGQGLQFLFEYFSETQRNKGNFPGRFSGRQFSNSRSEMNVSTLELGDSALYLCASSPSGPYGEQFFGPGTRLTVL.

V and J are TRBV6-6 and TRBJ2-5; no definite D call. With 4 bases removed from V and 2 bases from J, the gap between germline ends came to 2 bases. The germline gives CDR1 MNHNY, CDR2 SVGAGI (reference sequence). The length of the CDR3 is 11 residues. DNA of the CDR3: TGTGCCAGCAGTTGGCAAGAGACCCAGTACTTC. Amino acids: CASSWQETQYF.

The CDR3 sequence is CASSSGQGWTEAFF. The CDR3 DNA reads as TGTGCCAGCAGCTCCGGACAGGGATGGACTGAAGCTTTCTTT. This chain connects TRBV7-9 to TRBJ1-1; 8 bases are shared with TRBD1. Trimming took 4 bases from V and 5 from J; bases not matched to a gene: 6. The CDR3 is 14 residues long. The V gene's germline CDR1 is SEHNR and CDR2 FQNEAQ (reference sequence).

The rearrangement uses TRBV18 and TRBJ1-1; 7 positions match TRBD1. V lost 1 base, J lost 1 base, and 3 bases stayed unmatched. Per the germline V gene, CDR1 is KGHSH and CDR2 is LQKENI. The CDR3 is 15 residues long. The DNA for the CDR3 is TGTGCCAGCTCACCACAGGAGGGGGCGAACACTGAAGCTTTCTTT. It encodes CASSPQEGANTEAFF.

This chain joins TRBV19 and TRBJ2-1, with 8 bases aligning to TRBD1. Germline CDR1 LNHDA, CDR2 SQIVND (reference sequence). Trimming removed 8 bases from V and 9 bases from J; junction bases left unmatched: 18. The CDR3 is 16 amino acids. The CDR3 reads CASGDRGTGGSREQFF. The CDR3 DNA is TGTGCCAGTGGCGACAGGGGTACAGGTGGGAGCCGTGAGCAGTTCTTC.